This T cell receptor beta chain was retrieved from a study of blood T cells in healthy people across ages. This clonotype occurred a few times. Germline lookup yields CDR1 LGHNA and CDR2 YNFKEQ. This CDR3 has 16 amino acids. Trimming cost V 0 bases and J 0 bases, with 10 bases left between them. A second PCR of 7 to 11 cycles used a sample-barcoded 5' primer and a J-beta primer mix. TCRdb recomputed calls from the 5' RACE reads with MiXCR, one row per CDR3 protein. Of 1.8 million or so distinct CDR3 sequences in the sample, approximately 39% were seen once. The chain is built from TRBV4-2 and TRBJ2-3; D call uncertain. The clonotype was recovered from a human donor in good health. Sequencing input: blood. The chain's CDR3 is CASSQDEESSTDTQYF. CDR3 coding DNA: TGTGCCAGCAGCCAAGACGAGGAATCTAGCACAGATACGCAGTATTTT.